These 6 T cell receptor beta chains were all obtained from the same sample, sequenced in a study of blood T cell repertoires in COVID-19. Data came from immunoSEQ multiplex PCR; TCRdb stores just in-frame clones and leaves some out. The top ten hold around a tenth of the sample, which has over 150,000 clones, about 86% seen once. Material for sequencing was peripheral blood. All receptors come from a woman between 70 and 85 years old with COVID-19, enrolled during active disease.

V gene TRBV28 combines with J gene TRBJ2-2; D perhaps matches TRBD1 (5 bases). Between the trimmed V and J ends, which lost 5 bases and 0 bases, there was a span of 13 bases. CDR1 and CDR2 (germline): MDHEN, SYDVKM. The CDR3 consists of 16 residues. The CDR3 here is CASSPQAYTNTGELFF. CDR3 nucleotides: TGTGCCAGCAGTCCACAGGCATACACGAACACCGGGGAGCTGTTTTTT.

The chain has TRBV5-1 and TRBJ2-1, with 12 positions matching TRBD2. The CDR3 spans 16 residues. The trim removed 0 bases at V and 7 bases at J, leaving 5 bases unmatched. From germline, CDR1 is SGHRS and CDR2 YFSETQ. The CDR3 DNA reads TGCGCCAGCAGCTTGGCTAGACTAGCGGGGGTGAATGAGCAGTTCTTC. Protein product: CASSLARLAGVNEQFF.

The rearrangement joins TRBV5-1 to TRBJ2-2, with D tentatively TRBD1 (6 bases). With 6 bases removed from V and 2 bases from J, the gap between germline ends came to 17 bases. CDR1 and CDR2 (germline): SGHRS, YFSETQ. The CDR3 is 16 amino acids. The CDR3 sequence: CASKGVEGLNTGELFF. The CDR3 nucleotides are TGCGCCAGCAAGGGGGTTGAGGGCCTAAACACCGGGGAGCTGTTTTTT.

The chain joins TRBV4-1 to TRBJ2-5; D uncertain. CDR1 and CDR2 (germline): MGHRA, YSYEKL. V lost 0 bases, J lost 7 bases, and 12 bases lay in between. This CDR3 is 14 amino acids long. The DNA for the CDR3 is TGCGCCAGCAGCCAAGAAGTACCCCGCGGGACCCAGTACTTC. Its translation: CASSQEVPRGTQYF.

This sequence joins TRBV2 and TRBJ2-7; 8 bases line up with TRBD2. Germline loops: CDR1 SNHLY, CDR2 FYNNEI. The CDR3 length is 12 residues. The V segment lost 6 bases and the J segment 10 bases; nucleotides outside the gene matches: 8. This chain's CDR3 is CASSPWAGGQYF. CDR3 nucleotides: TGTGCCAGCAGCCCATGGGCGGGGGGTCAGTACTTC.

The rearrangement uses TRBV18 and TRBJ1-3; the D gene is possibly TRBD1 (6 bases). In germline, CDR1 is KGHSH, CDR2 LQKENI. Trimming removed 2 bases from V and 3 bases from J, with 14 bases in between. This CDR3 is built from 16 residues. DNA of the CDR3: TGTGCCAGCTCACCATCCAGGGGCTCGGGTGGAAACACCATATATTTT. The encoded protein is CASSPSRGSGGNTIYF.